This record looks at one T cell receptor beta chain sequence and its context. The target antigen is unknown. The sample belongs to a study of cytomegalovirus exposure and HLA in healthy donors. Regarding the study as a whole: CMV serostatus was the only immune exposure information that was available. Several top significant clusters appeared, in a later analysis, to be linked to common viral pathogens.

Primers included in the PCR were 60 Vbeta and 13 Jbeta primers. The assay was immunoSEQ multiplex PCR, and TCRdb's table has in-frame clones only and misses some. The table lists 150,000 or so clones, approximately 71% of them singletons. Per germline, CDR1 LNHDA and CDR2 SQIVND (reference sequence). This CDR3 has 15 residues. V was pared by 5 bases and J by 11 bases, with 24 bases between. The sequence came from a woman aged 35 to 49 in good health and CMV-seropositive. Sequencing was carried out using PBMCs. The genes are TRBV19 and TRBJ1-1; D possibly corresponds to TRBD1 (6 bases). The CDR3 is CASSPRWTAAEGAFF. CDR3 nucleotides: TGTGCCAGTAGTCCGAGATGGACAGCGGCCGAGGGGGCTTTCTTT.